One sample yielded the 5 T cell receptor beta chains listed below, sequenced in a study of OX40 agonist ivuxolimab in advanced cancers. Generated by immunoSEQ multiplex PCR, the TCRdb table keeps only in-frame clones and is missing some. The sample lists 50,000 to 75,000 clones, roughly four fifths occurring once. The sequences come from CD4+ or CD8+ T cells sorted from blood, collected in a trial of the OX40 agonist ivuxolimab. These receptors all come from an adult with an advanced solid tumor such as melanoma, head and neck, liver or kidney cancer.

The rearrangement links TRBV5-6 to TRBJ2-7; tentative D call: TRBD1 (6 bases). Trimming cost V 4 bases and J 0 bases, with 14 bases left between them. Germline values: CDR1 SGHDT, CDR2 YYEEEE. The CDR3 covers 15 residues. The CDR3 DNA is TGTGCCAGCAGCGGTACAGGGTTTCGCTCCTACGAGCAGTACTTC. Its translation is CASSGTGFRSYEQYF.

This clone has only one observation. This sequence joins TRBV9 and TRBJ2-3; D not certain. Germline V lookup: CDR1 SGDLS, CDR2 YYNGEE. Trimming cost V 0 bases and J 5 bases, with 19 bases left between them. The CDR3 covers 17 residues. CDR3 sequence: CASSVATGSRLLDTQYF. The CDR3 bases are TGTGCCAGCAGCGTAGCCACTGGGTCACGACTCCTAGATACGCAGTATTTT.

The rearrangement uses TRBV19 and TRBJ2-1; D might be TRBD1 (6 bases). The CDR3 totals 14 residues. Germline CDR1 is LNHDA and CDR2 is SQIVND (reference sequence). Trimming removed 3 bases at V and 10 bases at J, with 16 bases between. The CDR3 here is CASSIGQGPIEQFF. CDR3 nucleotides: TGTGCCAGTAGTATTGGGCAGGGGCCGATAGAGCAGTTCTTC.

V gene TRBV14 combines with J gene TRBJ2-5, with 8 bases identical to TRBD1. This CDR3 spans 18 amino acids. V lost 5 bases, J lost 5 bases, and 19 bases stayed unmatched. Germline V CDR1 and CDR2: SGHDN, FVKESK. CDR3 in DNA: TGTGCCAGCAGCTCAAGGATAGGACAGGGAGGTCTCGGCGAGACCCAGTACTTC. Its protein product is CASSSRIGQGGLGETQYF.

In this sample, this clone turned up a few times. V gene TRBV7-8 combines with J gene TRBJ2-1, with TRBD2 matching 12 bases. Germline V gene data show CDR1 as SGHVS and CDR2 as FQNEAQ. The CDR3 contains 15 residues. V lost 3 bases and J lost 5; bases outside the gene matches: 2. The CDR3 region is CASSFRLAGDNEQFF. CDR3 sequence (DNA): TGTGCCAGCAGCTTCCGACTAGCGGGGGACAATGAGCAGTTCTTC.